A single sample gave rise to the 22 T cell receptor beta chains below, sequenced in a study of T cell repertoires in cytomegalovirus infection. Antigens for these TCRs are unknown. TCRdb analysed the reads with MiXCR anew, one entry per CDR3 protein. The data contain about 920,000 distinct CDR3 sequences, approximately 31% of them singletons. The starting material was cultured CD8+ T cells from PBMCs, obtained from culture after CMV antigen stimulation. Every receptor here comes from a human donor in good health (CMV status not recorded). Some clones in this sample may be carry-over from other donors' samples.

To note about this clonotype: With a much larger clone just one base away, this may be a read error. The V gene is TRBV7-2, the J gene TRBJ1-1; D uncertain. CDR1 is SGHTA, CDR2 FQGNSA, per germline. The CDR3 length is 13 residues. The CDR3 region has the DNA TGTGCCAACAGCTTAAGTGGCGACACTGAAGCTTTCTTT. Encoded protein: CANSLSGDTEAFF.

This chain's CDR3 is CASGGILQTTFGYTF. The CDR3 bases are TGTGCCAGCGGGGGAATTTTGCAGACTACGTTTGGCTACACCTTC. V usage is TRBV25-1 and J usage is TRBJ1-2; D is possibly TRBD1 (5 bases). CDR3 length: 15 residues. Germline CDR1 reads MGHDK; CDR2 reads SYGVNS. The germline V and J ends were trimmed by 8 bases and 7 bases, with 23 bases remaining between them.

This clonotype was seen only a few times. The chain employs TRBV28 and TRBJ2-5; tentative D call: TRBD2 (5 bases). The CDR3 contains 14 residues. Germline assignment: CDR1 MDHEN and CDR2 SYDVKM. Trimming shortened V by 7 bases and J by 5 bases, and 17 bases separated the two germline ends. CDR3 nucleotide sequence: TGTGCCAGCAACAATATGGGAGAGTCTGAGACCCAGTACTTC. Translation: CASNNMGESETQYF.

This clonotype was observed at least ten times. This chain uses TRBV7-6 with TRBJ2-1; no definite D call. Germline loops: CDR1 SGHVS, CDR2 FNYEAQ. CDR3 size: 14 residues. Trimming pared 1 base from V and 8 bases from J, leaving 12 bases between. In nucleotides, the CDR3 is TGTGCCAGCAGCTTAGAAGGCCCGTTTGATGAGCAGTTCTTC. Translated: CASSLEGPFDEQFF. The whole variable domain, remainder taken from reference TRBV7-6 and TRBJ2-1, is GAGVSQSPRYKVTKRGQDVALRCDPISGHVSLYWYRQALGQGPEFLTYFNYEAQQDKSGLPNDRFSAERPEGSISTLTIQRTEQRDSAMYRCASSLEGPFDEQFFGPGTRLTVL.

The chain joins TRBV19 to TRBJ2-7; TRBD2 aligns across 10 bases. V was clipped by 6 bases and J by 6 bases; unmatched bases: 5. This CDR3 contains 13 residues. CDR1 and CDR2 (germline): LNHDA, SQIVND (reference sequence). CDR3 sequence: CASRSGGAGEQYF. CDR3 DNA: TGTGCCAGTAGGAGCGGGGGGGCCGGCGAGCAGTACTTC.

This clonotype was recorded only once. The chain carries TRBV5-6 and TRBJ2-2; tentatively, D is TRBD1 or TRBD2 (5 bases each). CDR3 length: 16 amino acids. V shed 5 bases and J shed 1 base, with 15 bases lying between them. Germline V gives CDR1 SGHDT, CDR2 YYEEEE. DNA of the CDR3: TGTGCCAGCAGTCTGGAGGCAGGGATGAACACCGGGGAGCTGTTTTTT. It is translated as CASSLEAGMNTGELFF.

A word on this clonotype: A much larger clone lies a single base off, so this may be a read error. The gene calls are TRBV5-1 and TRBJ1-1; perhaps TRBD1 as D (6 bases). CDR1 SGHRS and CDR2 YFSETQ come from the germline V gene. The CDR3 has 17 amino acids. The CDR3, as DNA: TGCGCCAGCAGTCTCCCGGGACACAACGTCATGAACACTGGAGCTTTCTTT. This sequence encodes CASSLPGHNVMNTGAFF.

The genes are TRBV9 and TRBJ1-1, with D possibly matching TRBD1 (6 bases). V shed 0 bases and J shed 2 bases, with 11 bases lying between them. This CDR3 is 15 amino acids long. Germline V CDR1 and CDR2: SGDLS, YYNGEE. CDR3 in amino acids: CASSVVQGSNTEAFF. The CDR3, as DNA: TGTGCCAGCAGCGTAGTCCAGGGGTCAAACACTGAAGCTTTCTTT.

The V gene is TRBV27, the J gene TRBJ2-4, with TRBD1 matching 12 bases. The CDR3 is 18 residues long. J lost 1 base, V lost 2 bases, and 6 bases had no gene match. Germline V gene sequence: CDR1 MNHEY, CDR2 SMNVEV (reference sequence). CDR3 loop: CASSLSGTGGWAKNIQYF. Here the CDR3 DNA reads TGTGCCAGCAGTTTAAGTGGGACAGGGGGCTGGGCCAAAAACATTCAGTACTTC.

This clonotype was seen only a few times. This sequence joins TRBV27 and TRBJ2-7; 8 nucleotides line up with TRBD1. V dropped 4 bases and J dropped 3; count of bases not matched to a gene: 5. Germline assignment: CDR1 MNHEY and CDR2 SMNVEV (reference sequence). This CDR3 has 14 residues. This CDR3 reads CASSWQGAHYEQYF. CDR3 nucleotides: TGTGCCAGCAGTTGGCAGGGGGCCCACTACGAGCAGTACTTC.

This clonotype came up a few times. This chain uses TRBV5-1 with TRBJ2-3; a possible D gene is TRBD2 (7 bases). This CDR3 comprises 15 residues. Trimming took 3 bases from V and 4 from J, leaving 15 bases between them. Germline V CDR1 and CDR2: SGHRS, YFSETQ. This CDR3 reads CASSSSGGAPDTQYF. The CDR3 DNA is TGCGCCAGCAGCTCTTCGGGGGGCGCTCCAGATACGCAGTATTTT.

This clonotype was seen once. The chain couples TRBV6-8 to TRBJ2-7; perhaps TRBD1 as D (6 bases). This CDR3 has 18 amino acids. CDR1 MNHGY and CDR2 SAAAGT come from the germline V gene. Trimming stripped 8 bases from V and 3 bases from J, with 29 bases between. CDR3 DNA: TGTGCCAGCGCGACGATCAGGGGCGACGATCCCTGGTGCTACGAGCAGTACGTC. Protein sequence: CASATIRGDDPWCYEQYV.

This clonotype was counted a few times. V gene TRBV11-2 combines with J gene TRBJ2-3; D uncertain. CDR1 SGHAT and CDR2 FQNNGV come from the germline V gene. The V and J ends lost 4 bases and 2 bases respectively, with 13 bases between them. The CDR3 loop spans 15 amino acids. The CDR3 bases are TGTGCCAGCAGCTCGTCGGCGAGGACCACAGATACGCAGTATTTT. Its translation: CASSSSARTTDTQYF.

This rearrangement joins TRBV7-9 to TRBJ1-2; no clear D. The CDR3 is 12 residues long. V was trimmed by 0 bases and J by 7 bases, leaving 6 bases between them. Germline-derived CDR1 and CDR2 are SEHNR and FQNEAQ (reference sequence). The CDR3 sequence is CASSLAARGYTF. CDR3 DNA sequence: TGTGCCAGCAGCTTAGCGGCCCGTGGCTACACCTTC. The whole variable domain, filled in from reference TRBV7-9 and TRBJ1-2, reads DTGVSQNPRHKITKRGQNVTFRCDPISEHNRLYWYRQTLGQGPEFLTYFQNEAQLEKSRLLSDRFSAERPKGSFSTLEIQRTEQGDSAMYLCASSLAARGYTFGSGTRLTVV.

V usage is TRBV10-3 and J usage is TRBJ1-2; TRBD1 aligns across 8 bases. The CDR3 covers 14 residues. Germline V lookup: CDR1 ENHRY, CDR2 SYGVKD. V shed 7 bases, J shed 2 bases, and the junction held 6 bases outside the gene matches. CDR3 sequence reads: CAITPGGLNYGYTF. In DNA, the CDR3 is TGTGCCATCACTCCAGGGGGCCTGAACTATGGCTACACCTTC.

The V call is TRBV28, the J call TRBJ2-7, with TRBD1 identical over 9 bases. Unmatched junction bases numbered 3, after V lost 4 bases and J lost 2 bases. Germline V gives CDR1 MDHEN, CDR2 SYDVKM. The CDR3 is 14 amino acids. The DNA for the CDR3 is TGTGCCAGCAGTTATGACAGGGGGACCTACGAGCAGTACGTC. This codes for CASSYDRGTYEQYV.

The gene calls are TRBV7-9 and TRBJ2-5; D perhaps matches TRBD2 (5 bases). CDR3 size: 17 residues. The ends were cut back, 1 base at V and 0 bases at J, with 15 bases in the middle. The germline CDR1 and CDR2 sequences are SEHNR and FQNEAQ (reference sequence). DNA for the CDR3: TGTGCCAGCAGCTTAGTTATAGGACTGTACTACCAAGAGACCCAGTACTTC. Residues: CASSLVIGLYYQETQYF. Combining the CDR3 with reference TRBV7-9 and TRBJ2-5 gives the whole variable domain DTGVSQNPRHKITKRGQNVTFRCDPISEHNRLYWYRQTLGQGPEFLTYFQNEAQLEKSRLLSDRFSAERPKGSFSTLEIQRTEQGDSAMYLCASSLVIGLYYQETQYFGPGTRLLVL.

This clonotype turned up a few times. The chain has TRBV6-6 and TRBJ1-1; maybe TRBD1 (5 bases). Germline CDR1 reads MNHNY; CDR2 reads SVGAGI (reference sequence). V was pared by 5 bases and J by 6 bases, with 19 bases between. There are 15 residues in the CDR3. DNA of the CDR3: TGTGCCAGCAGTCCCCCAGAGGGACGGGGGGCTGAAGCTTTCTTT. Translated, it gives CASSPPEGRGAEAFF.

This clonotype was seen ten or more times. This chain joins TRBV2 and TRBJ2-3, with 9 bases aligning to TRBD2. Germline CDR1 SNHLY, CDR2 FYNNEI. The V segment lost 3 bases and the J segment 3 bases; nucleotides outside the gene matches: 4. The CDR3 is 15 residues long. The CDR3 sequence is CASSDGGGATDTQYF. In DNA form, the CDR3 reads TGTGCCAGCAGTGATGGCGGGGGGGCTACAGATACGCAGTATTTT. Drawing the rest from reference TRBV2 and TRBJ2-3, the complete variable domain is EPEVTQTPSHQVTQMGQEVILRCVPISNHLYFYWYRQILGQKVEFLVSFYNNEISEKSEIFDDQFSVERPDGSNFTLKIRSTKLEDSAMYFCASSDGGGATDTQYFGPGTRLTVL.

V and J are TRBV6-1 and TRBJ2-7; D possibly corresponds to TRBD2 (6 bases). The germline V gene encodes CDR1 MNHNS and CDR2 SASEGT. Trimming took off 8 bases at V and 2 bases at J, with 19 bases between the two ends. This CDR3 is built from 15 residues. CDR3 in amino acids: CASSPRTGEPYEQYV. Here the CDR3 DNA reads TGTGCCAGCTCCCCCCGAACGGGGGAACCCTACGAGCAGTACGTC.

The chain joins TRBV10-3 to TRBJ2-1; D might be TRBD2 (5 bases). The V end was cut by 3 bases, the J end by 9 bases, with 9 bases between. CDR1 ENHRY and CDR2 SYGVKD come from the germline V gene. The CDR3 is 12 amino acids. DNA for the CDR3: TGTGCCATCAGTGATGGAGGAGGTGAGCAGTTCTTC. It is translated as CAISDGGGEQFF.

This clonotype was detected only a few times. CDR3 residues: CASSLGPAAGGDTQYF. In nucleotides, the CDR3 is TGTGCCAGCAGCTTGGGTCCAGCGGCCGGTGGGGATACGCAGTATTTT. The genes are TRBV5-4 and TRBJ2-3, with D possibly matching TRBD2 (5 bases). The CDR3 has 16 amino acids. V dropped 0 bases and J dropped 6 bases, with 17 bases sitting between them. Germline V gives CDR1 SGHNT, CDR2 YYREEE (reference sequence).